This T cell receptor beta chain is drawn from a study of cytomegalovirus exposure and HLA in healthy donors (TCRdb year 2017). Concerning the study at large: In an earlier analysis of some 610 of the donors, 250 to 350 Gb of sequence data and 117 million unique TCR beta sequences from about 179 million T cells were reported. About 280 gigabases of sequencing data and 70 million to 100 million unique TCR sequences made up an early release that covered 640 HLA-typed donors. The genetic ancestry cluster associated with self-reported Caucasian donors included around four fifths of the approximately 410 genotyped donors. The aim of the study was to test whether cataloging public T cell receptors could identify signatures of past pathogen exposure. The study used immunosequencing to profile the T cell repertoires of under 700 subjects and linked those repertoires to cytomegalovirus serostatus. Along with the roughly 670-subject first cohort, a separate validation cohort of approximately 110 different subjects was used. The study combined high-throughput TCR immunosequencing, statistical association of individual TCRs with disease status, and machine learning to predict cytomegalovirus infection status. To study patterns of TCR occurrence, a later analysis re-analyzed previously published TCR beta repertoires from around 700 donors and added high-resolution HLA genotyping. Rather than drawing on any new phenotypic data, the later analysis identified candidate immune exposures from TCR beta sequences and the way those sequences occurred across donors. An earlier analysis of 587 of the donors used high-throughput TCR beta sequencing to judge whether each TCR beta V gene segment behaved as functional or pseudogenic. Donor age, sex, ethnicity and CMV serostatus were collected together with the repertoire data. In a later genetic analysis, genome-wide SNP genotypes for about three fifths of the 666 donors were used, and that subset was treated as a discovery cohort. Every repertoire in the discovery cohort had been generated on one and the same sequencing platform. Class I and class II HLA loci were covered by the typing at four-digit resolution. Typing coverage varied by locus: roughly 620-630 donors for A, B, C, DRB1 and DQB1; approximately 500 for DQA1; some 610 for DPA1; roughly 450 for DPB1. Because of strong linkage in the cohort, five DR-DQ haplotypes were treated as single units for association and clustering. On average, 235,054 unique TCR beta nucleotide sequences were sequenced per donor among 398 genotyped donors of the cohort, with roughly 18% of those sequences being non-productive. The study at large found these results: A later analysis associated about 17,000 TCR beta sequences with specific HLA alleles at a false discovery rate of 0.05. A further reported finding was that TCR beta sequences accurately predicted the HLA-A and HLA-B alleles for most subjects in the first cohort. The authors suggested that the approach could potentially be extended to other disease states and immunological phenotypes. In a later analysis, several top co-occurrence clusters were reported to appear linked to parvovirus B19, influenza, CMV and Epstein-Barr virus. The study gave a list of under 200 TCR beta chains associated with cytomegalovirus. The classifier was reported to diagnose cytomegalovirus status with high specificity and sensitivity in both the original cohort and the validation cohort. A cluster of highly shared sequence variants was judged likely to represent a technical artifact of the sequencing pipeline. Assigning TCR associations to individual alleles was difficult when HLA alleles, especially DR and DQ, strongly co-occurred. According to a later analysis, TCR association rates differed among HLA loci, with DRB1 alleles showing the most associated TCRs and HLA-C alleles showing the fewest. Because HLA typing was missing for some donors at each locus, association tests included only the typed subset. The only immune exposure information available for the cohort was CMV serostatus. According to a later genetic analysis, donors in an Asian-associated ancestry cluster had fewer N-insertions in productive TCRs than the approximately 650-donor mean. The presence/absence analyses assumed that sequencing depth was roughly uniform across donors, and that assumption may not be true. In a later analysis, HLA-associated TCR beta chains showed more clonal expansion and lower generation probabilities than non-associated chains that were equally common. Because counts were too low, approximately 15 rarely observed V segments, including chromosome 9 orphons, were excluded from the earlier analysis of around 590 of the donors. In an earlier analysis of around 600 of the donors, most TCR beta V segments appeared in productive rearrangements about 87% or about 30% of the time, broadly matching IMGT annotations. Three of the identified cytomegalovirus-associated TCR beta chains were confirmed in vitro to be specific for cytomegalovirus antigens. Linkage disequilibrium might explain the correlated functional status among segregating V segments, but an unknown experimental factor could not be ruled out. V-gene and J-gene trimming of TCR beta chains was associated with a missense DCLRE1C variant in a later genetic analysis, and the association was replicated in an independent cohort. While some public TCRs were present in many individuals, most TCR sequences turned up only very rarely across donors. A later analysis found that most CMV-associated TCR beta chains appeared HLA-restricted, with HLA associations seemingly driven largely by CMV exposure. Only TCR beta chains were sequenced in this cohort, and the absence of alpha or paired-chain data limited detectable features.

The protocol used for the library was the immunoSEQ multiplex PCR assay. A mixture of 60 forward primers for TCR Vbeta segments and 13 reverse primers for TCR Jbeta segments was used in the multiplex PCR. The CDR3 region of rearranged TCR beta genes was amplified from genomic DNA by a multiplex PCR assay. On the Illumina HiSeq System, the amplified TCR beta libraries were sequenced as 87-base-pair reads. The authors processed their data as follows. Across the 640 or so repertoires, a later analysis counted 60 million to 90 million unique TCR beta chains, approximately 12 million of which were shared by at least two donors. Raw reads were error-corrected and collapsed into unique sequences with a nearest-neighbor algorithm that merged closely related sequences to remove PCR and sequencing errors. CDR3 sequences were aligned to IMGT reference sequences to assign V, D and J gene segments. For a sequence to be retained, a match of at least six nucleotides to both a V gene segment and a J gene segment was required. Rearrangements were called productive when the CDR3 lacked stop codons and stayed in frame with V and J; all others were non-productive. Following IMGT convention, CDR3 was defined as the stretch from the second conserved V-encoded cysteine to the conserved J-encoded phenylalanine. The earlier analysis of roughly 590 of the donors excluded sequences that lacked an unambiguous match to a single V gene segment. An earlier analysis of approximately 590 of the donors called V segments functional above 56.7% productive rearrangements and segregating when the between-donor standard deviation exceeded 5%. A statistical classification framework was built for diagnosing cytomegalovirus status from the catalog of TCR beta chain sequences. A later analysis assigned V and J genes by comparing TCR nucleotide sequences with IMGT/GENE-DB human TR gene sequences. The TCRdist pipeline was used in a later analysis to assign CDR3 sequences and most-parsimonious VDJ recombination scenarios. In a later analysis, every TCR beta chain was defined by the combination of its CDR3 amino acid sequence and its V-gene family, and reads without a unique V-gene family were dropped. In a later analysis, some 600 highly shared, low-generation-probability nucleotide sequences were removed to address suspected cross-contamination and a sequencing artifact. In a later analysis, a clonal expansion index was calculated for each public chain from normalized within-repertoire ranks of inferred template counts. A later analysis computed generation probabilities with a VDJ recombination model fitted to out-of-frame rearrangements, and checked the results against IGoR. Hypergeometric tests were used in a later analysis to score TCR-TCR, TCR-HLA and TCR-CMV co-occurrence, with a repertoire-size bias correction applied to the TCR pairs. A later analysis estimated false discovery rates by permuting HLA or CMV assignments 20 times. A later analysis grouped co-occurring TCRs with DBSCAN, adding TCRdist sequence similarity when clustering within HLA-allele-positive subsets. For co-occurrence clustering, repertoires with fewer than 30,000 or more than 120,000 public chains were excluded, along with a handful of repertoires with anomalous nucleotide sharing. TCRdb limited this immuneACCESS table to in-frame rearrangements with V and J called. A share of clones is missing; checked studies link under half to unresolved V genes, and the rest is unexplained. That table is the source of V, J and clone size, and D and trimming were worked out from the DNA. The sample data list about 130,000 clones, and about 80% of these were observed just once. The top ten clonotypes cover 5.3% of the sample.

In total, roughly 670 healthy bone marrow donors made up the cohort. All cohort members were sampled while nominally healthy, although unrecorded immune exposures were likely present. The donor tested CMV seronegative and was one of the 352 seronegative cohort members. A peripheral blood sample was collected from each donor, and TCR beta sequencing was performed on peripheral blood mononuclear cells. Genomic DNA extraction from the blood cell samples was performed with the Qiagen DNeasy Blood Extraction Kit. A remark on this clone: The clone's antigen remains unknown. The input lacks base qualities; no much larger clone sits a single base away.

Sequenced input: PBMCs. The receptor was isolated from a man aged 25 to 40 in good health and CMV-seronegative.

The DNA is TGTGCCAGTAGTATAACAGGGGCGGGTAATTCACCCCTCCACTTT. The encoded protein is CASSITGAGNSPLHF. The chain couples TRBV19 to TRBJ1-6; a stretch of 7 junction bases matches TRBD1. Inclusive of the bounding cysteine and phenylalanine, the CDR3 is 15 residues long. Left in the record is the CDR3 DNA by itself, 45 bases read in frame from the first base. CDR1 LNHDA and CDR2 SQIVND were looked up in the germline V gene (reference sequence). V ends up 2 bases short and J 6 bases short, with an unmatched junction base count of 4.